A single sample is the source of the 22 T cell receptor beta chains below, sequenced in a study of OX40 agonist ivuxolimab in advanced cancers. Repertoires were generated with immunoSEQ multiplex PCR, while TCRdb's copy carries only in-frame clones and drops some. The table has 45,000 to 55,000 clones, 80% to 90% seen once. Material: CD4+ or CD8+ T cells sorted from blood, obtained in a trial of the OX40 agonist ivuxolimab. The source is an adult with an advanced solid tumor such as melanoma, head and neck, liver or kidney cancer.

A single count supports this clone. This chain connects TRBV9 to TRBJ1-6, with D maybe TRBD1 (5 bases). Germline loops: CDR1 SGDLS, CDR2 YYNGEE. This CDR3 contains 15 residues. V gave up 4 bases and J gave up 6 bases, with 14 bases separating them. The CDR3 reads CASSTKEGLNSPLHF. In DNA, the CDR3 is TGTGCCAGCAGCACCAAGGAGGGGCTTAATTCACCCCTCCACTTT.

This chain links TRBV28 with TRBJ1-4; D not resolved. V lost 8 bases to trimming and J lost 8 bases, with 12 bases between them. Germline V CDR1 and CDR2: MDHEN, SYDVKM. This CDR3 spans 12 amino acids. The CDR3 loop reads CASVQIGEKLFF. The CDR3 DNA follows: TGTGCCAGCGTGCAGATTGGGGAAAAACTGTTTTTT. The full variable domain, in which reference TRBV28 and TRBJ1-4 provide the parts outside the CDR3, is DVKVTQSSRYLVKRTGEKVFLECVQDMDHENMFWYRQDPGLGLRLIYFSYDVKMKEKGDIPEGYSVSREKKERFSLILESASTNQTSMYLCASVQIGEKLFFGSGTQLSVL.

This clone came up once. V is TRBV2 and J is TRBJ2-5; D is unresolved. V shed 4 bases and J shed 1 base, with 7 bases lying between them. This CDR3 has 13 residues. Germline V gives CDR1 SNHLY, CDR2 FYNNEI. The CDR3 region is CASSGTSQETQYF. CDR3 bases: TGTGCCAGCAGTGGCACAAGCCAAGAGACCCAGTACTTC.

V and J are TRBV6-6 and TRBJ1-3; D not resolved. V shed 2 bases and J shed 1 base, with 6 bases lying between them. Per the germline V gene, CDR1 is MNHNY and CDR2 is SVGAGI (reference sequence). This CDR3 region has 14 residues. The CDR3 nucleotides are TGTGCCAGCAGTTACGGGTTTTCTGGAAACACCATATATTTT. Translating gives CASSYGFSGNTIYF.

The chain employs TRBV15 and TRBJ1-2; D possibly corresponds to TRBD1 (5 bases). This CDR3 spans 14 amino acids. Deletions cut 5 bases from V and 4 bases from J, with 14 bases between. Germline CDR1 reads LNHNV; CDR2 reads YYDKDF (reference sequence). CDR3 sequence reads: CATSGDQGFYGYTF. The DNA for the CDR3 is TGTGCCACCAGCGGGGATCAGGGCTTCTATGGCTACACCTTC.

The chain has TRBV5-1 and TRBJ1-5, with a possible D match to TRBD1 (5 bases). The CDR3 has 16 amino acids. V was trimmed by 4 bases and J by 2 bases, leaving 16 bases between them. CDR1 is SGHRS and CDR2 is YFSETQ in the germline V gene. CDR3: CASSAGGVGGNQPQHF. The CDR3 DNA follows: TGCGCCAGCAGCGCTGGGGGGGTTGGTGGCAATCAGCCCCAGCATTTT.

The chain recombines TRBV9 with TRBJ1-2, with D possibly being TRBD1 (5 bases). This CDR3 is 12 amino acids long. The germline V and J ends were trimmed by 6 bases and 6 bases, with 12 bases remaining between them. Looked up from germline, CDR1 is SGDLS and CDR2 is YYNGEE. The CDR3 reads CASTAQAHGYTF. CDR3 sequence (DNA): TGTGCCAGCACCGCACAGGCCCATGGCTACACCTTC. Full variable domain (outside the CDR3, taken from reference TRBV9 and TRBJ1-2): DSGVTQTPKHLITATGQRVTLRCSPRSGDLSVYWYQQSLDQGLQFLIQYYNGEERAKGNILERFSAQQFPDLHSELNLSSLELGDSALYFCASTAQAHGYTFGSGTRLTVV.

This clone was seen just once. The chain recombines TRBV14 with TRBJ2-1; D unclear. V shed 1 base and J shed 4 bases, with 2 bases lying between them. Germline CDR1 is SGHDN and CDR2 is FVKESK. This CDR3 comprises 12 residues. CDR3 DNA sequence: TGTGCCAGCAGCCAAGTATACAATGAGCAGTTCTTC. This codes for CASSQVYNEQFF.

The chain links TRBV2 to TRBJ2-5; 7 positions match TRBD1. Trimming at V came to 0 bases and at J to 2 bases, leaving 6 bases not matched to a gene. Germline CDR1 and CDR2: SNHLY and FYNNEI. The CDR3 consists of 16 residues. The CDR3 DNA follows: TGTGCCAGCAGTGAAGCGCTTTGGACAGGACAAGAGACCCAGTACTTC. Translation gives CASSEALWTGQETQYF.

J is TRBJ1-4 and V is TRBV7-9; 10 bases align to TRBD1. Germline V gene data show CDR1 as SEHNR and CDR2 as FQNEAQ (reference sequence). J lost 7 bases, V lost 4 bases, and 9 bases had no gene match. CDR3 length equals 16 residues. In nucleotides, the CDR3 is TGTGCCAGCAGCTCTGACAGGGGGCGCCGGAGTGAAAAACTGTTTTTT. Its protein product is CASSSDRGRRSEKLFF.

The chain links TRBV4-2 to TRBJ2-7; TRBD2 agrees at 10 bases. This CDR3 is built from 16 residues. With 0 bases clipped from V and 0 bases from J, the junction kept 2 bases outside the gene matches. Germline CDR1 LGHNA, CDR2 YNFKEQ. The CDR3 nucleotides are TGTGCCAGCAGCCAAGATGGGACTAGCGCCTCCTACGAGCAGTACTTC. Its translation is CASSQDGTSASYEQYF.

The chain combines TRBV7-3 with TRBJ2-1; perhaps TRBD2 as D (5 bases). This CDR3 is 15 amino acids long. Germline loops: CDR1 SGHTA, CDR2 FQGTGA. Trimming stripped 5 bases from V and 2 bases from J, with 13 bases between. The chain's CDR3 is CASSRTATPYNEQFF. CDR3 sequence (DNA): TGTGCCAGCAGCCGGACTGCGACACCCTACAATGAGCAGTTCTTC.

The chain uses TRBV10-3 and TRBJ1-1; D is possibly TRBD1 (5 bases). V was trimmed by 4 bases and J by 7 bases, leaving 16 bases between them. Germline V gene lookup returns CDR1 ENHRY and CDR2 SYGVKD. The CDR3 extends over 14 amino acids. CDR3 sequence: CAISAFFPGGEAFF. CDR3 DNA sequence: TGTGCCATCAGTGCATTCTTCCCGGGGGGTGAAGCTTTCTTT.

As for this clone: Relative to the germline gene, one junction end is altered; a read error may explain this. This chain uses TRBV5-6 with TRBJ1-3; tentatively, D is TRBD1 (6 bases). CDR3 size: 13 residues. Germline V gene lookup returns CDR1 SGHDT and CDR2 YYEEEE. The CDR3 spells CASSLFRGTTIYF. CDR3 DNA: TGTGCCAGCAGCTTGTTCAGGGGAACCACCATATATTTT.

The V call is TRBV7-7, the J call TRBJ2-2; D might be TRBD1 (5 bases). Germline CDR1 SSHAT, CDR2 FNYEAQ (reference sequence). This CDR3 region has 15 residues. V dropped 5 bases and J dropped 4 bases, with 14 bases sitting between them. The CDR3: CASSPVGHSTGELFF. DNA for the CDR3: TGTGCCAGCAGCCCAGTTGGACACAGCACCGGGGAGCTGTTTTTT.

This clone showed up just once. The J gene is TRBJ2-1, the V gene TRBV28; 14 bases match TRBD2. Per the germline V gene, CDR1 is MDHEN and CDR2 is SYDVKM. The CDR3 runs 22 residues. J was trimmed by 0 bases and V by 5 bases; bases with no gene match: 18. CDR3 DNA: TGTGCCAGCAGTAATGCGGGGGGCTGGGGACTAGCGGGAGATGGCTCCTACAATGAGCAGTTCTTC. Protein product: CASSNAGGWGLAGDGSYNEQFF.

This clone has a handful of counts. The genes are TRBV11-2 and TRBJ1-1; no clear D. This CDR3 is 17 amino acids long. The V end lost 1 base, the J end lost 4 bases, and 19 bases lay between the germline ends. Looked up from germline, CDR1 is SGHAT and CDR2 is FQNNGV. CDR3 DNA sequence: TGTGCCAGCAGCTTAGTAGTGTTGGGTTCGGGGTTCACTGAAGCTTTCTTT. Protein sequence: CASSLVVLGSGFTEAFF.

The CDR3 protein is CASSLVGGSGANVLTF. In nucleotides, the CDR3 is TGCGCCAGCAGCTTGGTGGGAGGCTCTGGGGCCAACGTCCTGACTTTC. The chain links TRBV5-1 to TRBJ2-6; D is possibly TRBD2 (6 bases). The germline V and J ends were trimmed by 0 bases and 0 bases, with 7 bases remaining between them. The germline CDR1 and CDR2 sequences are SGHRS and YFSETQ. CDR3 length: 16 residues.

CDR3: CASSLALGSPGEKLFF. CDR3 coding DNA: TGTGCCAGCAGCTTAGCGCTTGGGTCCCCGGGTGAAAAACTGTTTTTT. The rearrangement links TRBV7-9 to TRBJ1-4; D not certain. V dropped 0 bases and J dropped 7 bases, with 15 bases sitting between them. Germline V gives CDR1 SEHNR, CDR2 FQNEAQ (reference sequence). The CDR3 totals 16 residues. The full variable domain, rest sourced from reference TRBV7-9 and TRBJ1-4, is DTGVSQNPRHKITKRGQNVTFRCDPISEHNRLYWYRQTLGQGPEFLTYFQNEAQLEKSRLLSDRFSAERPKGSFSTLEIQRTEQGDSAMYLCASSLALGSPGEKLFFGSGTQLSVL.

The V gene is TRBV7-2, the J gene TRBJ1-3; 7 bases fit TRBD1. This CDR3 region has 18 residues. Trimming took 0 bases from V and 0 from J; bases not matched to a gene: 8. CDR1 and CDR2 (germline): SGHTA, FQGNSA. The CDR3 sequence is CASSLAPTGLGSGNTIYF. The DNA for the CDR3 is TGTGCCAGCAGCTTAGCCCCGACAGGGTTAGGCTCTGGAAACACCATATATTTT.

This chain joins TRBV6-1 and TRBJ1-2; TRBD1 aligns across 7 bases. Germline CDR1 is MNHNS and CDR2 is SASEGT. This CDR3 is built from 14 residues. V gave up 8 bases and J gave up 7 bases; unmatched junction bases: 13. The CDR3 sequence: CASGGITGVPGYTF. CDR3 nucleotides: TGTGCCAGCGGGGGGATAACAGGGGTCCCTGGCTACACCTTC.

This clone was counted once. J is TRBJ2-1 and V is TRBV7-2; D not certain. The CDR3 totals 13 residues. V was cut by 5 bases and J by 1 base, with 6 bases left in between. Germline V CDR1 and CDR2: SGHTA, FQGNSA. The CDR3 coding sequence is TGTGCCAGCAGCCTATGGTCCTACAATGAGCAGTTCTTC. Residues: CASSLWSYNEQFF.